This TCR beta chain was identified during a study of cytomegalovirus exposure and HLA in healthy donors. Findings of the study overall: CMV antigen specificity of three CMV-associated chains was confirmed in vitro.

Concerning this clone itself: Its target is unknown.

CDR3 size: 15 residues. J lost 5 bases, V lost 6 bases, and 9 bases had no gene match. Germline lookup yields CDR1 MNHEY and CDR2 SVGAGI. The PCR had 60 Vbeta and 13 Jbeta primers. Repertoires were generated with immunoSEQ multiplex PCR, while TCRdb's copy carries only in-frame clones and drops some. The table shows roughly 130,000 clones, with 80% occurring only once. This chain joins TRBV6-5 and TRBJ1-4, with 7 bases matching TRBD1. Input material: PBMCs. This receptor was taken from a man in his forties or fifties in good health and CMV-seronegative. CDR3 loop: CASRQSGTVNEKLFF. The CDR3 coding sequence is TGTGCCAGCAGGCAGTCCGGGACAGTGAATGAAAAACTGTTTTTT.